This is a list of T cell receptor beta chains from one sample in a study of T cells in Graves' hyperthyroidism and ophthalmopathy. In TCRdb, the multiplex PCR reads were re-called with MiXCR into one record per CDR3 protein. The sample has around 190,000 distinct CDR3 sequences; approximately 16% are singletons. The material sequenced was blood. These receptors were collected from a woman in her fifties or sixties with Graves' hyperthyroidism. Each CDR3 is given with its conserved first and last residue. A D gene is named only where the DNA matches it firmly. Clone sizes are given selectively: once, few, many, or a class where the clone is expanded.

j_call	d_call	clone_size	v_call	cdr3_aa
TRBJ2-3	-	many	TRBV5-4	CASSPLTSGAGADTQYF
TRBJ2-1	-	many	TRBV5-1	CATREDRLGEQFF
TRBJ1-2	-	many	TRBV20-1	CSASEDSELYGYTF
TRBJ2-1	TRBD2	many	TRBV12-3/TRBV12-4	CASSLAGEAGAGANEQFF
TRBJ1-5	-	-	TRBV24-1	CATSEPGLYGDQPQHF
TRBJ2-5	TRBD2	many	TRBV6-1	CASSQTTSSETQYF
TRBJ1-1	-	many	TRBV11-2	CASSFWGDHTEAFF
TRBJ2-1	-	many	TRBV12-3/TRBV12-4	CASSPTIFEQFF
TRBJ1-1	-	-	TRBV5-1	CASSLGTNEAFF
TRBJ2-5	TRBD2	few	TRBV6-1	CASSEARLAGETQYF
TRBJ2-3	TRBD1	few	TRBV19	CASSPGQGAITQYF
TRBJ2-1	TRBD1	few	TRBV27	CASSPDRGGYNEQFF
TRBJ2-7	-	few	TRBV3-1	CASSQGIHSGDEQYF
TRBJ2-7	-	many	TRBV27	CASSLTQAYEQYF
TRBJ1-5	TRBD1	many	TRBV12-3/TRBV12-4	CASSLLDRAWPQHF
TRBJ1-1	TRBD1	many	TRBV20-1	CSAGQGMAEAFF
TRBJ2-6	-	many	TRBV12-3/TRBV12-4	CASSPPMAEFSSGANVLTF
TRBJ2-2	-	-	TRBV7-2	CASSLASRRGELFF
TRBJ2-2	TRBD2	-	TRBV20-1	CSARIPGTRGTGELFF
TRBJ1-2	TRBD1	-	TRBV30	CAWLRDRGQGYTF
TRBJ2-7	-	many	TRBV6-5	CASSYSTGYEQYF
TRBJ2-1	TRBD2	many	TRBV6-1	CASSEAWAPSGGIWEQFF
TRBJ2-5	-	few	TRBV25-1	CATSTGAGFSETQYF
TRBJ2-5	TRBD2	-	TRBV5-6	CSSSFGDYKYQETQYF
TRBJ2-2	-	many	TRBV6-2/TRBV6-3	CASSWGPTNTGELFF
TRBJ1-1	-	-	TRBV11-3	CASSERPNTEAFF
TRBJ2-2	-	-	TRBV12-3/TRBV12-4	CASTPPGGTGELFF
TRBJ2-3	TRBD1	few	TRBV20-1	CSATPGTGDTDTQYF
TRBJ2-7	-	many	TRBV12-3/TRBV12-4	CASSWGQNYEQYF
TRBJ1-5	-	many	TRBV3-1	CASSQVLGQPQHF
TRBJ2-3	TRBD2	-	TRBV11-2	CASSPRTRADTQYF
TRBJ1-6	TRBD1	many	TRBV27	CASRGQGASLNSPLHF
TRBJ2-1	TRBD2	-	TRBV20-1	CSARLAESLMDEQFF
TRBJ2-2	TRBD1	-	TRBV2	CASIRGQGDTGELFF
TRBJ1-5	-	-	TRBV19	CASRVGLFNNQPQHF
TRBJ2-7	TRBD2	many	TRBV7-8	CASRHNAGEPTYEQYF
TRBJ2-7	-	few	TRBV29-1	CSVERDSPYEQYF
TRBJ2-7	-	-	TRBV10-3	CAISESGGHYEQHF
TRBJ2-7	TRBD1	many	TRBV29-1	CSVVWDSLYEQYF
TRBJ2-3	-	once	TRBV12-3/TRBV12-4	CASSLREGGTSTDTQYF
TRBJ2-3	TRBD2	many	TRBV3-1	CASSQSGTNGDTQYF
TRBJ2-1	-	many	TRBV12-3/TRBV12-4	CASSLERYNEQFF
TRBJ1-5	-	many	TRBV20-1	CSARVQRQPQHF
TRBJ1-5	-	many	TRBV27	CASSSLRPQMKEHRTQPQHF
TRBJ2-4	TRBD1	-	TRBV7-6	CASSLGTGGGHLAKNIQYF
TRBJ1-4	-	once	TRBV6-1	CASSEGREKLFF
TRBJ2-1	TRBD1	many	TRBV27	CASSSGRQGWYNEQFF
TRBJ1-5	-	many	TRBV27	CASSLGPGLGNQPQHF
TRBJ2-3	TRBD1	-	TRBV19	CASSLSGGGEDTQYF